The following is a T cell receptor beta chain sequence with its context. A junction boundary mismatches the germline segment, possibly from a read error. The data were obtained in a study of blood T cell repertoires in COVID-19. The overall study: COVID-19 samples from acute and convalescent phases originated in the United States, Italy and Spain.

Germline CDR1 MGHRA, CDR2 YSYEKL. The length of the CDR3 is 15 residues. Method: immunoSEQ multiplex PCR; TCRdb's copy keeps in-frame clones and lacks some. The sample yields some 120,000 clones, roughly 90% seen once. The sequence came from a man aged 45-65 years with active COVID-19. Sequencing was carried out using peripheral blood. This chain connects TRBV4-1 to TRBJ1-3; 7 nucleotides match TRBD1. As DNA, the CDR3 is TGCGCCAGCAGCAAAGACAGGGCTCCTGGAAACACCATATATTTT. As protein: CASSKDRAPGNTIYF.